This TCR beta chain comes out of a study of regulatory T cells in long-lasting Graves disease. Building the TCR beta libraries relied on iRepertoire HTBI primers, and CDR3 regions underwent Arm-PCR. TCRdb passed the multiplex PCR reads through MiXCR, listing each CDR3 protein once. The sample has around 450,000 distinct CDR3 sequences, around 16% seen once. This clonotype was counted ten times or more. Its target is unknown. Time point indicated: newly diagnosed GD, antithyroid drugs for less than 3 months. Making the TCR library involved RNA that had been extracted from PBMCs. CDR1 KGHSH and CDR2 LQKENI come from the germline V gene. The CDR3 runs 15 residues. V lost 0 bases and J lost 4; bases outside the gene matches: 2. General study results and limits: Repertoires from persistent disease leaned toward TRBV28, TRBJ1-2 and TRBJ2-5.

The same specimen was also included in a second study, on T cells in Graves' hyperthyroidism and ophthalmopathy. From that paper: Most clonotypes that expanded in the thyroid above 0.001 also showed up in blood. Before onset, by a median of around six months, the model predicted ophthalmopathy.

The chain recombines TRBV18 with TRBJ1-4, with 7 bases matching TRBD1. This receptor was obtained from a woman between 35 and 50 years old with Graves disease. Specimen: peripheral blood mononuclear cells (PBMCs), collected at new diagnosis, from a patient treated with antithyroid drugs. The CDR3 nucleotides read TGTGCCAGCTCACCACCTGGGACAGTTAATGAAAAACTGTTTTTT. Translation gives CASSPPGTVNEKLFF.